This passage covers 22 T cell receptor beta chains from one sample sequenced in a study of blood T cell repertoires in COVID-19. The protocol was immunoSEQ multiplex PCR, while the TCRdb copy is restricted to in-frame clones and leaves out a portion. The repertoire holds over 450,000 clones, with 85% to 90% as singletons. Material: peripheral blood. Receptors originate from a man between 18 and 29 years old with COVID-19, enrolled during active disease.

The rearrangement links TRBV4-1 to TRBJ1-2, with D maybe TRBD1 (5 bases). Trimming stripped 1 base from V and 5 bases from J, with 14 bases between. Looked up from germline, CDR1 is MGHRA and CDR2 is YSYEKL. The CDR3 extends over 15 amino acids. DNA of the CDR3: TGCGCCAGCAGCCAAGTCTCAGGGATCGTGTATGGCTACACCTTC. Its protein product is CASSQVSGIVYGYTF.

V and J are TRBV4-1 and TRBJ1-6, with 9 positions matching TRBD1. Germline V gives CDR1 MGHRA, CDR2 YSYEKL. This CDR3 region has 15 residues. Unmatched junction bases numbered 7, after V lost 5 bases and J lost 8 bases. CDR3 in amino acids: CASSAPGTGYSPLHF. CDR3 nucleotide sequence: TGCGCCAGCAGCGCCCCCGGGACAGGGTATTCACCCCTCCACTTT.

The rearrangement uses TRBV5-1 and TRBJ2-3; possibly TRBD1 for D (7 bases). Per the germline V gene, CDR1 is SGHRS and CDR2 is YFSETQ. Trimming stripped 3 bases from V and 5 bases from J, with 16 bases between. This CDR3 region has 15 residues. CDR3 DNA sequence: TGCGCCAGCAGCTGGGGGGACAGATTGTTAGATACGCAGTATTTT. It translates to CASSWGDRLLDTQYF.

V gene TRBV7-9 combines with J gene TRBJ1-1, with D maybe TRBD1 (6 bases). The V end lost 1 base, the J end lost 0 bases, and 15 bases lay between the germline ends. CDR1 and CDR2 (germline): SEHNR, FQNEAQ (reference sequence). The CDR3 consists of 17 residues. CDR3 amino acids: CASSLGGTQGMNTEAFF. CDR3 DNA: TGTGCCAGCAGCTTAGGGGGGACCCAGGGGATGAACACTGAAGCTTTCTTT.

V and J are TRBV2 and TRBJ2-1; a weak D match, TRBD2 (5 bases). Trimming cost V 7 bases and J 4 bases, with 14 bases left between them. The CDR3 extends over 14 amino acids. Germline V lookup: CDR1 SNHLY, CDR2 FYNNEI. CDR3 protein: CASKNWRAYNEQFF. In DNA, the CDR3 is TGTGCCAGCAAGAATTGGCGGGCTTACAATGAGCAGTTCTTC. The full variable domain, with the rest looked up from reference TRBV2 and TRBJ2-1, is EPEVTQTPSHQVTQMGQEVILRCVPISNHLYFYWYRQILGQKVEFLVSFYNNEISEKSEIFDDQFSVERPDGSNFTLKIRSTKLEDSAMYFCASKNWRAYNEQFFGPGTRLTVL.

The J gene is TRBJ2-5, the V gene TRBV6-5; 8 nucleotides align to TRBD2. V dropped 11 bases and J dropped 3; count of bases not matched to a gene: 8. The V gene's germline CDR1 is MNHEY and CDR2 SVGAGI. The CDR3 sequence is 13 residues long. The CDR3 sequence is CAGTPAGEETQYF. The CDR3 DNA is TGTGCCGGGACCCCAGCGGGAGAAGAGACCCAGTACTTC.

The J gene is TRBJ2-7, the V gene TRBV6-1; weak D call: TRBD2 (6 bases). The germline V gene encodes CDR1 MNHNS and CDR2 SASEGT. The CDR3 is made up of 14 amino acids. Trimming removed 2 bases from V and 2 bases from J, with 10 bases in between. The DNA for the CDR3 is TGTGCCAGCAGTGAACTAGCGCCTCCCTACGAGCAGTACTTC. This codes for CASSELAPPYEQYF.

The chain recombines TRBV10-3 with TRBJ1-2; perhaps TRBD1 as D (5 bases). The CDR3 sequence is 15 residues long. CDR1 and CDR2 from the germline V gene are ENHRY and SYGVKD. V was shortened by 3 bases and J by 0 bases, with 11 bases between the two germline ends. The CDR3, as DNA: TGTGCCATCAGTGAATCTGGGGCAGCTAACTATGGCTACACCTTC. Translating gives CAISESGAANYGYTF.

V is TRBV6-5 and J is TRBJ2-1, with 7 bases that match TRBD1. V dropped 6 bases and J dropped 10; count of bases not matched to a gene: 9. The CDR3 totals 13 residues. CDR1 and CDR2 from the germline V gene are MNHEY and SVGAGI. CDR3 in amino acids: CASSPDQGEEQFF. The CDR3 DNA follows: TGTGCCAGCAGCCCAGATCAGGGGGAGGAGCAGTTCTTC.

The CDR3 region is CASSLGLAGVSGELFF. The CDR3 region has the DNA TGTGCCAGCAGCTTAGGGCTAGCGGGGGTTTCCGGGGAGCTGTTTTTT. The rearrangement uses TRBV7-8 and TRBJ2-2, with TRBD2 identical over 10 bases. The CDR3 is 16 residues long. CDR1 is SGHVS and CDR2 is FQNEAQ in the germline V gene. V lost 1 base to trimming and J lost 6 bases; unmatched junction nucleotides: 5. Full variable domain (rest looked up from reference TRBV7-8 and TRBJ2-2): GAGVSQSPRYKVAKRGQDVALRCDPISGHVSLFWYQQALGQGPEFLTYFQNEAQLDKSGLPSDRFFAERPEGSVSTLKIQRTQQEDSAVYLCASSLGLAGVSGELFFGEGSRLTVL.

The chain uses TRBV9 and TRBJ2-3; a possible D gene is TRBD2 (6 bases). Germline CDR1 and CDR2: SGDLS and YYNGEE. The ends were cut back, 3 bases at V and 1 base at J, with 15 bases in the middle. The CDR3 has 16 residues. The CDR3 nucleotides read TGTGCCAGCAGCGGGCGGGGACCCGGAGGCACAGATACGCAGTATTTT. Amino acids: CASSGRGPGGTDTQYF.

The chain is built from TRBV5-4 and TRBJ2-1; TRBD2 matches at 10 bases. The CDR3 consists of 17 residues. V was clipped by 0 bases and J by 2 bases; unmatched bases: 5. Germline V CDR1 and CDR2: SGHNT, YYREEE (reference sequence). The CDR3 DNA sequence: TGTGCCAGCAGCTTGGGAAGTAGCGGGGGGCCCTACAATGAGCAGTTCTTC. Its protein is CASSLGSSGGPYNEQFF.

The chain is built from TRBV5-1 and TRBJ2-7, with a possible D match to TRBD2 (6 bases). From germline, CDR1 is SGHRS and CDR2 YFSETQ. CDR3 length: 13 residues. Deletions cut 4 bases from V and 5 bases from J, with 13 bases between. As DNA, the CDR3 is TGCGCCAGCAGCGAGACTAGAGCGCACGAGCAGTACTTC. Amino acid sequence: CASSETRAHEQYF.

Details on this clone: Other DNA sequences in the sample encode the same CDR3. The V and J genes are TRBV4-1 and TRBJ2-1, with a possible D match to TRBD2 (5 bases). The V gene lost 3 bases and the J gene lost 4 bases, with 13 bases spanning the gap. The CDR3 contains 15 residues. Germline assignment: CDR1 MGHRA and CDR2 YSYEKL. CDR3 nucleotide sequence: TGCGCCAGCAGCCAGGATGGACTGGCTTACAATGAGCAGTTCTTC. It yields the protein CASSQDGLAYNEQFF.

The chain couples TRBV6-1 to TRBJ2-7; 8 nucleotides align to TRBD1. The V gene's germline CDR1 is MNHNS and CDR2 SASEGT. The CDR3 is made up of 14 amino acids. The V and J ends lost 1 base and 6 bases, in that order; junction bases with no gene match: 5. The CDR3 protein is CASSEGTGRSEQYF. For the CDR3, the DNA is TGTGCCAGCAGTGAAGGGACAGGGAGGAGCGAGCAGTACTTC.

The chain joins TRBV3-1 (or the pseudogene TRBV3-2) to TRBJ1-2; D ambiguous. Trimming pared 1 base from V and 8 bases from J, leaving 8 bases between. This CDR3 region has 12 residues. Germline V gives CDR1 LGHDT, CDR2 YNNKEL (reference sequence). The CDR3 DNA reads TGTGCCAGCAGCCAAGGATCGGGAGGCTACACCTTC. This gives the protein CASSQGSGGYTF.

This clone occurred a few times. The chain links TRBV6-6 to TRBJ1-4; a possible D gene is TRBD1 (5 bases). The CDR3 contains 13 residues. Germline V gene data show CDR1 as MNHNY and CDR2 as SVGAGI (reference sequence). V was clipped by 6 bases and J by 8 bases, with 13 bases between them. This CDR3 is CASRESGGEKLFF. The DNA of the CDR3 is TGTGCCAGCAGGGAGTCCGGGGGGGAAAAACTGTTTTTT.

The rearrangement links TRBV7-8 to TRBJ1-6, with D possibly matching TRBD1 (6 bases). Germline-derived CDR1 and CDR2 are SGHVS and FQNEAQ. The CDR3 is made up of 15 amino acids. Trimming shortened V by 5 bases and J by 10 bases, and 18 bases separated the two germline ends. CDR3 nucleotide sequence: TGTGCCAGCAGCCTAATAACAGGGTCTCAATCACCCCTCCACTTT. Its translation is CASSLITGSQSPLHF.

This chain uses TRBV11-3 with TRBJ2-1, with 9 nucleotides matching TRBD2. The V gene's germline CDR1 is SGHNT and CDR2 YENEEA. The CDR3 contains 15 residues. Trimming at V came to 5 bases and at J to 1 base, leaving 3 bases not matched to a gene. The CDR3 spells CASSRSGGSYNEQFF. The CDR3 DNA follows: TGTGCCAGCAGCCGTAGCGGGGGATCCTACAATGAGCAGTTCTTC.

DNA of the CDR3: TGTGCCAGCTCGACCGGGAGGGCTCGGGGTCAGCCCCAGCATTTT. As protein: CASSTGRARGQPQHF. The V call is TRBV18, the J call TRBJ1-5; D unresolved. From germline, CDR1 is KGHSH and CDR2 LQKENI. Trimming took off 6 bases at V and 6 bases at J, with 18 bases between the two ends. The CDR3 has 15 amino acids.

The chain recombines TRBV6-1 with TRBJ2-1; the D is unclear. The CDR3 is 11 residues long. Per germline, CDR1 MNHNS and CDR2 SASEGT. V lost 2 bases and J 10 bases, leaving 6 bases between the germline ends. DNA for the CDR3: TGTGCCAGCAGTGAAAGAGTAGAGCAGTTCTTC. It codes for CASSERVEQFF.

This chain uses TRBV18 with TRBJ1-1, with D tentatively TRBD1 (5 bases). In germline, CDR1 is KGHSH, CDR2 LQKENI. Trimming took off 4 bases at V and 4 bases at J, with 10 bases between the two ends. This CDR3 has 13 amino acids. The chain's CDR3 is CASSQGKGTEAFF. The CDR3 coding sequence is TGTGCCAGCTCACAGGGGAAAGGCACTGAAGCTTTCTTT.